Given below is one T cell receptor (beta chain) in context. No antigen is known for it. No much larger clone is present one base from it, and per-base qualities are unavailable. TCRbeta CDR3 regions were amplified from genomic DNA by means of the immunoSEQ Assay, a bias-controlled multiplex PCR. On the study's bioinformatics: The number of nucleated cells in each sample was estimated by amplification of reference gene primers within the assay. To quantify the absolute abundance of each unique TCRbeta CDR3 rearrangement, sequence reads were collapsed and filtered. Productive Simpson clonality was computed per sample as the square root of Simpson's diversity index over productive rearrangements. Imported from immuneACCESS, the table was reduced by TCRdb to in-frame sequences with V and J called. These copies leave out some clones; in studies compared against another copy, an unresolved V gene accounts for under half, and the cause of the remainder is not known. For V, J and clone size, that table is used; D and trimming come from the DNA. In this sample the table shows about 240,000 clones, about 89% of which occur a single time. The ten largest clones add up to over 4% of the sample.

This sample is part of a study of blood T cell repertoires in COVID-19 (dated by TCRdb to 2018 to 2021). Regarding the complete study: Collaborator samples came from the United States, Italy and Spain and covered acute and convalescent phases of COVID-19. Where HLA class I and class II types were available, the types were taken from metadata supplied by the sample provider, not from assay-based typing. The prospective study material was composed of cDNA or gDNA derived from T cells, B-cell-depleted T cells, or PBMCs. Subjects who had been exposed to COVID-19, were actively infected with it, or had recovered from it provided the deeply sampled blood TCRbeta repertoires that made up the dataset. The repertoires were released in a freely available public database intended as a resource for research on the immune response to SARS-CoV-2. Samples were obtained from the ongoing ImmuneRACE study (first 160 participants) and from about 1,300 subjects provided by 6 global collaborators. Nearly every sample came with metadata listing a de-identified subject ID, COVID-19 status, age in years and sex. Study-wide conclusions, independent of this receptor: The quantity of clinical and demographic metadata differed by source and by participant and was supplied without curation.

Participants in the prospective study were enrolled through a virtual design, were aged roughly 18 to 100 years, and lived in 24 United States geographic areas. Cohort assignment in the prospective study relied on participant-reported clinical history from a screening survey and a study questionnaire. Recovered participants in ImmuneRACE Cohort 3 were defined as having two consecutive negative NP/OP PCR tests, clearance from a healthcare professional, or resolution of symptoms. Mobile phlebotomists in the prospective study collected whole blood, serum and a nasopharyngeal or oropharyngeal swab from every participant. Additional blood draws and questionnaires over an approximately 2-month period could optionally be provided by prospective study participants. Before DNA extraction, prospective study blood samples were shipped either frozen or at room temperature. Inclusive of the bounding cysteine and phenylalanine, the CDR3 is 14 residues long. The entry retains the CDR3 DNA only, 42 bases that are in frame from base 1. The germline V gene yields SGHAT for CDR1 and FQNNGV for CDR2. V loses 1 base at its end and J loses 8 bases; junction bases beyond the gene matches: 3.

The V and J genes are TRBV11-2 and TRBJ2-1, with TRBD1 identical over 9 junction bases. The clonotype was recovered from a woman in her 30s who had recovered from COVID-19. The source material was PBMCs or T cells enriched from blood (not recorded which). The CDR3 region: CASSLAQGAHEQFF. The base sequence is TGTGCCAGCAGCTTAGCACAGGGGGCACATGAGCAGTTCTTC. With the portions outside the CDR3 filled from the reference TRBV11-2 and TRBJ2-1 genes, the complete variable region becomes EAGVAQSPRYKIIEKRQSVAFWCNPISGHATLYWYQQILGQGPKLLIQFQNNGVVDDSQLPKDRFSAERLKGVDSTLKIQPAKLEDSAVYLCASSLAQGAHEQFFGPGTRLTVL.